Below, one TCR beta chain is given with its context. The assay was immunoSEQ multiplex PCR, and TCRdb's table has in-frame clones only and misses some. The sample has 85,000 to 120,000 clones; about 84% are singletons. The data derive from a study of radiotherapy plus CTLA-4 blockade in lung cancer. Trimming cost V 5 bases and J 3 bases, with 10 bases left between them. The CDR3 runs to 13 residues. Germline values: CDR1 LGHNA, CDR2 YNFKEQ. Sequenced material: peripheral blood, taken from a patient treated with radiotherapy plus ipilimumab. The receptor's source is a human donor with non-small cell lung cancer that progressed on radiotherapy plus ipilimumab. Some clones in this sample may be carry-over from other donors' samples. The gene calls are TRBV4-2 and TRBJ1-2; D is possibly TRBD1 (5 bases). The DNA for the CDR3 is TGTGCCAGCAGCTCCGGGACGGACTATGGCTACACCTTC. Its translation is CASSSGTDYGYTF.